A single sample is the source of the 24 T cell receptor beta chains below, sequenced in a study of T cell clonality in common variable immunodeficiency. Sequenced by immunoSEQ multiplex PCR; TCRdb stores in-frame clones only, minus some. This repertoire holds tens of thousands of clones, and none appear only once. Material: peripheral blood mononuclear cells. The receptors stem from a person aged 18 to 69 in good health.

Ten or more counts support this clone. The DNA ends 3 residues before the CDR3 does, and the rest of the CDR3 is filled in from the germline J gene. The rearrangement joins TRBV20-1 to TRBJ2-7; 9 bases align to TRBD1. Germline CDR1 is DFQATT and CDR2 is SNEGSKA (reference sequence). The CDR3 consists of 15 residues. With 6 bases clipped from V and 4 bases from J, the junction kept 13 bases outside the gene matches. The CDR3 sequence: CSAEPRTGVLYEQYF. Incomplete CDR3 DNA: TGCAGTGCGGAACCCAGGACAGGGGTCCTATACGAG.

This clone showed up many times. The read halts 3 residues ahead of the CDR3 end, with the missing end drawn from the germline J gene. J is TRBJ2-1 and V is TRBV6-2 or TRBV6-3, with D uncertain. This CDR3 has 12 residues. The ends were cut back, 4 bases at V and 2 bases at J, with 3 bases in the middle. Germline CDR1 is MNHEY and CDR2 is SVGEGT. CDR3 bases read: TGTGCCAGCAGTTCTACCTACAATGAG. Amino acids: CASSSTYNE. In full, the CDR3 reads CASSSTYNEQFF.

In this sample, this clone turned up many times. The DNA ends 3 residues before the CDR3 does, and the rest of the CDR3 is filled in from the germline J gene. At the DNA level, this CDR3 is encoded by other sequences in the same sample as well. The chain is built from TRBV7-7 and TRBJ1-1; weak D call: TRBD1 (6 bases). Germline V gives CDR1 SSHAT, CDR2 FNYEAQ (reference sequence). The CDR3 totals 13 residues. The sequenced part of the CDR3 DNA is TGTGCCAGCAGCTTAGTACAGGGAGAGACA. It is translated as CASSLVQGET. The full CDR3 reads CASSLVQGETAFF.

This clone was detected many times. The CDR3 is CASSAYTGELFF. The DNA read from the CDR3 is TGTGCCAGCAGCGCCTACACCGGGGAG. The chain carries TRBV9 and TRBJ2-2; no clear D gene. The read ends 3 residues before the CDR3 terminus; that terminus is restored from the germline J gene. The germline CDR1 and CDR2 sequences are SGDLS and YYNGEE. The CDR3 covers 12 residues. The V end lost 3 bases, the J end lost 3 bases, and 3 bases lay between the germline ends.

The sample holds many counts of this clone. The CDR3 end falls 3 residues outside the read, so it is completed with the germline J gene. The chain uses TRBV7-2 and TRBJ2-3; TRBD2 matches 8 bases. Per germline, CDR1 SGHTA and CDR2 FQGNSA. The V gene end was trimmed by 5 bases and the J gene end by 5 bases; junction bases not matched to a gene: 9. This CDR3 is 15 amino acids long. Partial CDR3 DNA: TGTGCCAGCAGCCCTCCCCGGGGGGGCGGAGATACG. Translated, it gives CASSPPRGGGDT. Given in full, the CDR3 is CASSPPRGGGDTQYF.

In this sample, this clone turned up many times. The DNA ends 3 residues before the CDR3 does, and the rest of the CDR3 is filled in from the germline J gene. The rearrangement uses TRBV5-1 and TRBJ1-1; 10 nucleotides match TRBD1. The CDR3 length is 16 residues. The germline gives CDR1 SGHRS, CDR2 YFSETQ. The V segment lost 6 bases and the J segment 1 base; nucleotides outside the gene matches: 9. CDR3 bases read: TGCGCCAGCACAGCCGGGACAGGGGAAACGAACACTGAA. This encodes CASTAGTGETNTE. In full, the CDR3 is CASTAGTGETNTEAFF. The variable domain in full, with the rest retrieved from reference TRBV5-1 and TRBJ1-1, is KAGVTQTPRYLIKTRGQQVTLSCSPISGHRSVSWYQQTPGQGLQFLFEYFSETQRNKGNFPGRFSGRQFSNSRSEMNVSTLELGDSALYLCASTAGTGETNTEAFFGQGTRLTVV.

This clone appeared many times. The CDR3 end is not reached by the read, which stops 3 residues before it; the germline J gene fills it in. The chain recombines TRBV4-1 with TRBJ2-5; D is unclear. Germline V gives CDR1 MGHRA, CDR2 YSYEKL. The V end lost 4 bases, the J end lost 2 bases, and 11 bases lay between the germline ends. CDR3 length: 14 residues. CDR3 bases read: TGCGCCAGCAGCCGTCTCGGCAGGCAAGAGACC. Its translation: CASSRLGRQET. The complete CDR3 protein is CASSRLGRQETQYF.

This clone was seen repeatedly, ten times or more. Incomplete CDR3 DNA: TGCAGTGCTAGACAGACAGGGTGGTCCTACGAG. This gives the protein CSARQTGWSYE. The full CDR3 protein reads CSARQTGWSYEQYF. The V gene is TRBV20-1, the J gene TRBJ2-7, with 7 bases that match TRBD1. Sequencing ends 3 residues short of the CDR3 end; the germline J gene provides the rest. The V gene's germline CDR1 is DFQATT and CDR2 SNEGSKA (reference sequence). With V trimmed by 2 bases and J by 1 base, 5 bases remained unmatched. CDR3 size: 14 residues.

This clone occurred many times. From the germline J gene comes the end of the CDR3, since the read stops 3 residues before it. The chain carries TRBV20-1 and TRBJ2-1, with 11 nucleotides matching TRBD2. The CDR3 is 17 amino acids. Losses at the gene ends were 5 bases for V and 6 bases for J; bases not matched to a gene: 15. The germline V gene encodes CDR1 DFQATT and CDR2 SNEGSKA (reference sequence). CDR3 bases read: TGCAGTGCTTTAAGGGGCATACTCGGACTAGCGGGCAATGAG. This translates into CSALRGILGLAGNE. The entire CDR3 reads CSALRGILGLAGNEQFF.

In this sample, this clone turned up many times. The read ends 3 residues shy of where the CDR3 ends; the end is completed using the germline J gene. This sequence joins TRBV20-1 and TRBJ1-5, with 8 bases identical to TRBD1. The junction had 3 bases not matched to a gene; V was cut back by 0 bases and J by 5 bases. This CDR3 spans 14 amino acids. Germline values: CDR1 DFQATT, CDR2 SNEGSKA (reference sequence). CDR3 bases read: TGCAGTGCTAGAGAGGGACAGGTTTATCAGCCC. This sequence encodes CSAREGQVYQP. From start to end, the CDR3 is CSAREGQVYQPQHF.

This clone was seen repeatedly, ten times or more. The missing CDR3 end, 3 residues past where the read stops, is filled in from the germline J gene. The chain has TRBV11-2 and TRBJ2-7; 9 bases align to TRBD2. Germline CDR1 SGHAT, CDR2 FQNNGV. V dropped 5 bases and J dropped 6; count of bases not matched to a gene: 11. This CDR3 is built from 15 residues. CDR3 DNA, as far as it was read: TGTGCCAGCAGCCCAGAGGCGGGGGGGCCTCTCGAG. Translation: CASSPEAGGPLE. The full CDR3 is CASSPEAGGPLEQYF.

This clone was found many times. The CDR3 is cut off 3 residues early in the read; its end comes from the germline J gene. The rearrangement uses TRBV12-3 or TRBV12-4 and TRBJ2-1; 11 bases match TRBD1. CDR3 length equals 15 residues. With V trimmed by 6 bases and J by 5 bases, 6 bases remained unmatched. The CDR3 here is CASRPPGQGDNEQFF. The sequenced CDR3 bases are TGTGCCAGCAGACCTCCGGGACAGGGGGACAATGAG.

This clone was seen at least ten times. From the germline J gene comes the end of the CDR3, since the read stops 3 residues before it. J is TRBJ2-5 and V is TRBV7-6, with D perhaps TRBD1 (5 bases). Between the trimmed V and J ends, which lost 6 bases and 2 bases, there was a span of 10 bases. Germline CDR1 is SGHVS and CDR2 is FNYEAQ. This CDR3 is built from 13 residues. CDR3 sequence: CASSWGRQETQYF. The CDR3 DNA, read in part, is TGTGCCAGCAGTTGGGGCAGACAAGAGACC.

This clone was counted at least ten times. Read sequence stops 3 residues before the CDR3 end, and the germline J gene provides the missing end. This chain joins TRBV12-3 or TRBV12-4 and TRBJ2-5, with a weak D call TRBD1 (5 bases). This CDR3 has 13 amino acids. V lost 4 bases to trimming and J lost 5 bases, with 11 bases between them. CDR3: CASSWGYKETQYF. The part of the CDR3 DNA that was read is TGTGCCAGCAGTTGGGGCTACAAGGAGACC.

This clone was counted at least ten times. The CDR3 bases that were read are TGCAGTGCTAGAGATCCCCGGGACAGAGCTAACTATGGC. This encodes CSARDPRDRANYG. The full CDR3 is CSARDPRDRANYGYTF. V usage is TRBV20-1 and J usage is TRBJ1-2, with 7 positions matching TRBD1. The read ends 3 residues early relative to the CDR3; the germline J gene fills the gap. Germline trimming cut 0 bases from V and 0 bases from J; bases unmatched to any gene: 7. Germline V CDR1 and CDR2: DFQATT, SNEGSKA (reference sequence). The CDR3 extends over 16 amino acids.

Many counts were recorded for this clone. The read terminates 3 residues ahead of where the CDR3 ends, so the germline J gene completes it. The rearrangement joins TRBV9 to TRBJ2-7; 10 bases are a match to TRBD2. Germline loops: CDR1 SGDLS, CDR2 YYNGEE. The CDR3 covers 15 residues. The trim removed 0 bases at V and 4 bases at J, leaving 4 bases unmatched. The CDR3 sequence is CASSVASGSLYEQYF. CDR3 bases read: TGTGCCAGCAGCGTAGCTAGCGGGAGTCTTTACGAG.

This clone was seen repeatedly, ten times or more. The read halts 3 residues ahead of the CDR3 end, with the missing end drawn from the germline J gene. The chain couples TRBV6-2 or TRBV6-3 to TRBJ2-1, with TRBD2 matching over 9 bases. The junction had 9 bases not matched to a gene; V was cut back by 6 bases and J by 6 bases. CDR3 length: 15 residues. Germline values: CDR1 MNHEY, CDR2 SVGEGT. CDR3 DNA, as far as it was read: TGTGCCAGCAGGACATCGGGACTAGCCGGCAATGAG. It encodes CASRTSGLAGNE. The whole CDR3 protein is CASRTSGLAGNEQFF.

This clone was detected many times. The part of the CDR3 DNA that was read is TGTGCCAGCAGCTTGGTTGGGGGCTCGGACGGC. Translated, it gives CASSLVGGSDG. The full CDR3 sequence reads CASSLVGGSDGYTF. V usage is TRBV7-8 and J usage is TRBJ1-2; D might be TRBD1 (6 bases). The read gets to within 3 residues of the CDR3 end, and the germline J gene fills in the rest. CDR3 length: 14 residues. Germline V lookup: CDR1 SGHVS, CDR2 FQNEAQ.

This clone was counted ten times or more. The read terminates 3 residues before the CDR3 end, so the remaining end is supplied by the germline J gene. J is TRBJ2-1 and V is TRBV18; 8 nucleotides match TRBD1. The V gene end was trimmed by 6 bases and the J gene end by 9 bases; junction bases not matched to a gene: 7. Germline-derived CDR1 and CDR2 are KGHSH and LQKENI. The CDR3 is made up of 13 amino acids. CDR3 DNA (partial): TGTGCCAGCTCGGGTGACAGGGGTAGTGAG. Translation gives CASSGDRGSE. The full CDR3 is CASSGDRGSEQFF. The variable domain in full, with the rest retrieved from reference TRBV18 and TRBJ2-1, is NAGVMQNPRHLVRRRGQEARLRCSPMKGHSHVYWYRQLPEEGLKFMVYLQKENIIDESGMPKERFSAEFPKEGPSILRIQQVVRGDSAAYFCASSGDRGSEQFFGPGTRLTVL.

This clone has a count of ten or more. The CDR3 goes on 3 residues after the read ends, and that part is filled in from the germline J gene. V is TRBV10-1 and J is TRBJ1-1; tentatively, D is TRBD1 (5 bases). The CDR3 spans 12 residues. The germline CDR1 and CDR2 sequences are WNHNN and SYGVQD (reference sequence). The CDR3 DNA, read in part, is TGCGCCAGCAGTGAGCGAGAGGGGGAA. It yields the protein CASSEREGE. The entire CDR3 sequence reads CASSEREGEAFF.

This clone was detected many times. Read data end 3 residues before the CDR3 end; the end is taken from the germline J gene. The chain has TRBV14 and TRBJ1-1, with 8 bases identical to TRBD1. Germline values: CDR1 SGHDN, CDR2 FVKESK. CDR3 size: 13 residues. J was trimmed by 4 bases and V by 4 bases; bases with no gene match: 2. CDR3 amino acids: CASSLTGGTEAFF. The part of the CDR3 DNA that was read is TGTGCCAGCAGCCTTACAGGGGGCACTGAA.

This clone has ten or more counts. The sequence runs out 3 residues before the end of the CDR3; the remainder is reconstructed from the germline J gene. V and J are TRBV4-2 and TRBJ2-3, with 8 bases fitting TRBD2. The V segment lost 6 bases and the J segment 6 bases; nucleotides outside the gene matches: 11. The CDR3 contains 15 residues. Germline V gene lookup returns CDR1 LGHNA and CDR2 YNFKEQ. The part of the CDR3 DNA that was read is TGTGCCAGCAGTCCGTTCAGCGGGGGTGATGATACG. It yields the protein CASSPFSGGDDT. The complete CDR3 sequence is CASSPFSGGDDTQYF.

This clone has at least ten counts. The read comes to an end 3 residues before the CDR3 does, leaving the germline J gene to fill in the end. The J gene is TRBJ2-3, the V gene TRBV18, with D possibly called TRBD1 or TRBD2 (5 bases each). The V gene's germline CDR1 is KGHSH and CDR2 LQKENI. This CDR3 spans 16 amino acids. The V end lost 2 bases, the J end lost 0 bases, and 12 bases lay between the germline ends. The CDR3 protein is CASSPEGSESTDTQYF. Incomplete CDR3 DNA: TGTGCCAGCTCACCAGAGGGGAGTGAAAGCACAGATACG.

This clone was detected ten times or more. From the germline J gene comes the end of the CDR3, since the read stops 3 residues before it. This sequence joins TRBV5-1 and TRBJ2-5; 7 bases align to TRBD2. V lost 3 bases, J lost 5 bases, and 7 bases stayed unmatched. The CDR3 spans 14 residues. CDR1 and CDR2 from the germline V gene are SGHRS and YFSETQ. CDR3 DNA, as far as it was read: TGCGCCAGCAGCTGGGAGCGGGGTGGCGAGACC. Amino acids: CASSWERGGET. The entire CDR3 protein is CASSWERGGETQYF.